This TCR beta chain was sequenced in a study of blood T cell repertoires in COVID-19. Overall study context: Material from acute and convalescent COVID-19 was sourced from the United States, Italy and Spain.

The Seattle site enrolled patients during active infection and followed them longitudinally. Original data processing: Amplification from reference gene primers served as the basis for estimated nucleated cell counts. Method: immunoSEQ multiplex PCR; TCRdb's copy keeps in-frame clones and lacks some. Clonal size and the V and J genes are those of that table, whereas D and trimming came from the DNA. The sample holds about 480,000 clones, 89% seen once. Sequencing used peripheral blood. The TCR sequence derives from a man aged 18 to 29 with COVID-19, enrolled during active disease.

The DNA for the CDR3 is TGTGCCACCAGTGATAAATACGGCAATGAGCAGTTCTTC. Translating it yields CATSDKYGNEQFF. V gene TRBV24-1 combines with J gene TRBJ2-1; unclear D gene. V was pared by 3 bases and J by 6 bases, with 8 bases between. Germline CDR1 is KGHDR and CDR2 is SFDVKD. The CDR3 covers 13 residues.